Below are 18 T cell receptor beta chains sequenced from a single sample in a study of cytomegalovirus exposure and HLA in healthy donors. PCR amplification relied on 60 Vbeta primers (plus 13 Jbeta primers). Sequencing used immunoSEQ multiplex PCR; TCRdb keeps in-frame clones, though not all of them. The sample comprises 180,000 or so clones, approximately 80% of which are singletons, and roughly 1.4% rests with the top ten. The specimen was PBMCs. All receptors come from a girl under 18 in good health and CMV-seropositive.

The V and J genes are TRBV4-2 and TRBJ2-1; 8 bases line up with TRBD2. V dropped 3 bases and J dropped 5; count of bases not matched to a gene: 15. From germline, CDR1 is LGHNA and CDR2 YNFKEQ. This CDR3 has 18 amino acids. The CDR3 reads CASSQGGWREAPHNEQFF. CDR3 nucleotides: TGTGCCAGCAGCCAGGGGGGATGGCGGGAGGCGCCCCACAATGAGCAGTTCTTC.

The chain recombines TRBV10-1 with TRBJ2-7, with D tentatively TRBD2 (6 bases). This CDR3 has 13 amino acids. Trimming stripped 6 bases from V and 3 bases from J, with 12 bases between. Germline-derived CDR1 and CDR2 are WNHNN and SYGVQD (reference sequence). Here the CDR3 reads CASSGREGYEQYF. The CDR3 nucleotides are TGCGCCAGCAGCGGGAGAGAGGGCTACGAGCAGTACTTC.

This clone was recorded a few times. The rearrangement uses TRBV6-1 and TRBJ2-7; 8 bases fit TRBD1. There are 17 residues in the CDR3. Unmatched junction bases numbered 13, after V lost 3 bases and J lost 3 bases. Germline loops: CDR1 MNHNS, CDR2 SASEGT. The DNA of the CDR3 is TGTGCCAGCAGTGATGTGCCAGGGGGCGAGGTAGGCTACGAGCAGTACTTC. Protein: CASSDVPGGEVGYEQYF.

The chain couples TRBV30 to TRBJ2-7; D gene ambiguous. Per germline, CDR1 GTSNPN and CDR2 SVGIG (reference sequence). Between the trimmed V and J ends, which lost 2 bases and 3 bases, there was a span of 5 bases. The CDR3 runs 11 residues. The CDR3 DNA reads as TGTGCCTGGAGTATTAGCTACGAGCAGTACTTC. This codes for CAWSISYEQYF.

The table lists this clone with a count of one. The V gene is TRBV10-1, the J gene TRBJ1-1; TRBD1 matches at 7 bases. Trimming at V came to 6 bases and at J to 1 base, leaving 8 bases not matched to a gene. The CDR3 is made up of 15 amino acids. Germline CDR1 reads WNHNN; CDR2 reads SYGVQD (reference sequence). In DNA form, the CDR3 reads TGCGCCAGCAGGCCGGGGGGGGACAGGAACACTGAAGCTTTCTTT. The encoded protein is CASRPGGDRNTEAFF.

The chain couples TRBV27 to TRBJ1-5, with TRBD1 matching over 11 bases. From germline, CDR1 is MNHEY and CDR2 SMNVEV (reference sequence). The junction had 6 bases not matched to a gene; V was cut back by 5 bases and J by 6 bases. The CDR3 covers 15 residues. The CDR3 bases are TGTGCCAGCAGTCCACGGACAGGGGGCGGTCAGCCCCAGCATTTT. It encodes CASSPRTGGGQPQHF.

V gene TRBV19 combines with J gene TRBJ1-1; possibly TRBD1 for D (6 bases). The CDR3 contains 14 residues. Trimming removed 7 bases from V and 7 bases from J, with 19 bases in between. CDR1 LNHDA and CDR2 SQIVND come from the germline V gene (reference sequence). The CDR3 DNA sequence: TGTGCCAGTATTTTCGGCAGGGGAAGCGGTGAAGCTTTCTTT. This encodes CASIFGRGSGEAFF.

Regarding this clone: Other DNA variants within this sample encode the same CDR3. V usage is TRBV30 and J usage is TRBJ2-1; 7 bases line up with TRBD1. Per germline, CDR1 GTSNPN and CDR2 SVGIG (reference sequence). The CDR3 consists of 12 residues. The J segment lost 7 bases and the V segment lost 0 bases, leaving 0 bases of the junction unmatched. The CDR3 DNA reads TGTGCCTGGAGTGTACAGGGGAATGAGCAGTTCTTC. Translation: CAWSVQGNEQFF.

The V and J genes are TRBV6-1 and TRBJ2-3; D gene uncertain. The germline gives CDR1 MNHNS, CDR2 SASEGT. With 4 bases removed from V and 3 bases from J, the gap between germline ends came to 8 bases. This CDR3 contains 13 residues. CDR3 amino acids: CASSVGATDTQYF. CDR3 coding DNA: TGTGCCAGCAGTGTGGGCGCTACAGATACGCAGTATTTT.

This chain joins TRBV2 and TRBJ1-1; D may be TRBD1 (5 bases). This CDR3 spans 13 amino acids. Per the germline V gene, CDR1 is SNHLY and CDR2 is FYNNEI. V was pared by 7 bases and J by 2 bases, with 11 bases between. This chain's CDR3 is CASKGHPNTEAFF. The CDR3 bases are TGTGCCAGCAAAGGACACCCAAACACTGAAGCTTTCTTT.

Only one count was recorded for this clone. CDR3 DNA: TGTGCCAGCAGCCTGACTACTGGGGAGCAGTACTTC. Translated, it gives CASSLTTGEQYF. V usage is TRBV9 and J usage is TRBJ2-7, with D tentatively TRBD2 (5 bases). The V and J ends lost 4 bases and 7 bases respectively, with 12 bases between them. The CDR3 loop spans 12 amino acids. Germline lookup yields CDR1 SGDLS and CDR2 YYNGEE.

This chain joins TRBV2 and TRBJ1-2; 7 bases fit TRBD1. Unmatched junction bases numbered 8, after V lost 4 bases and J lost 6 bases. Germline V gene lookup returns CDR1 SNHLY and CDR2 FYNNEI. The length of the CDR3 is 14 residues. CDR3 sequence: CASSGGQQGHGYTF. For the CDR3, the DNA is TGTGCCAGCAGTGGGGGGCAACAGGGGCATGGCTACACCTTC.

The CDR3 loop reads CAWSALAGSNEQYF. DNA of the CDR3: TGTGCCTGGAGTGCTCTAGCGGGTTCCAACGAGCAGTACTTC. V and J are TRBV30 and TRBJ2-7; 8 nucleotides match TRBD2. The CDR3 totals 14 residues. The V gene end was trimmed by 1 base and the J gene end by 5 bases; junction bases not matched to a gene: 7. Germline V gene data show CDR1 as GTSNPN and CDR2 as SVGIG (reference sequence).

The chain recombines TRBV5-6 with TRBJ2-7; TRBD1 agrees at 10 bases. CDR3 length: 16 amino acids. From germline, CDR1 is SGHDT and CDR2 YYEEEE. J lost 2 bases, V lost 1 base, and 6 bases had no gene match. In DNA form, the CDR3 reads TGTGCCAGCAGCTTGACGGGGACAGGGGATCCCTACGAGCAGTACTTC. Its protein is CASSLTGTGDPYEQYF.

The chain joins TRBV5-1 to TRBJ2-3; 15 bases align to TRBD2. CDR3 length: 18 residues. Germline trimming cut 0 bases from V and 3 bases from J; bases unmatched to any gene: 5. Germline V gene sequence: CDR1 SGHRS, CDR2 YFSETQ. This CDR3 reads CASSLGGLAGGATDTQYF. CDR3 nucleotide sequence: TGCGCCAGCAGCTTGGGGGGACTAGCGGGAGGAGCGACAGATACGCAGTATTTT.

This clone was observed a handful of times. The CDR3 region has the DNA TGTGCCAGCAGCCCAGGACTAGCGGGGATGGTGGATACGCAGTATTTT. It codes for CASSPGLAGMVDTQYF. The rearrangement joins TRBV7-9 to TRBJ2-3; TRBD2 aligns across 12 bases. V gave up 5 bases and J gave up 6 bases; unmatched junction bases: 9. CDR1 and CDR2 (germline): SEHNR, FQNEAQ (reference sequence). This CDR3 region has 16 residues.

J is TRBJ2-7 and V is TRBV7-3, with 7 bases that match TRBD2. The germline CDR1 and CDR2 sequences are SGHTA and FQGTGA. This CDR3 contains 13 residues. V was clipped by 1 base and J by 7 bases; unmatched bases: 4. The CDR3 sequence: CASSLSGSGEQYF. CDR3 nucleotide sequence: TGTGCCAGCAGCTTAAGCGGGAGCGGTGAGCAGTACTTC.

This clone was seen just once. V usage is TRBV7-9 and J usage is TRBJ1-1; 8 bases are shared with TRBD1. The trim removed 5 bases at V and 1 base at J, leaving 3 bases unmatched. CDR3 length: 14 residues. Germline values: CDR1 SEHNR, CDR2 FQNEAQ (reference sequence). The CDR3 nucleotides are TGTGCCAGCAGCGTAGGACAGGGGAACACTGAAGCTTTCTTT. Translation: CASSVGQGNTEAFF.